This TCR beta chain was profiled in a study of T cell responses to AZD1222 COVID-19 vaccine. About this clone itself: Its antigen is currently unknown.

Study results and limitations: Females made up more of the donors, who were largely white British, and clonal diversity may have come out too low. Regions 160-218 and 743-854 held dominance among vaccine-associated CD4 TCRs, which spanned spike. In the spike-specific TCR repertoire, nearly half reportedly target unmutated variant regions.

The germline V gene encodes CDR1 MNHEY and CDR2 SVGEGT. This CDR3 region has 16 residues. Losses at the gene ends were 3 bases for V and 6 bases for J; bases not matched to a gene: 10. Libraries were prepared by immunoSEQ multiplex PCR; TCRdb keeps only in-frame clonotypes and omits some of them. The repertoire includes 84,000 or so clones, approximately 90% of them detected once, and 3% to 3.5% sits in the top ten. Sequencing used peripheral blood, obtained 28 days after the second AZD1222 dose. V is TRBV6-2 or TRBV6-3 and J is TRBJ1-2; 10 nucleotides line up with TRBD1. The sequence was collected from an adult who received the AZD1222 COVID-19 vaccine. In DNA form, the CDR3 reads TGTGCCAGCAGTTATACTCCGGGACAGGGGCATAATGGCTACACCTTC. Protein sequence: CASSYTPGQGHNGYTF.